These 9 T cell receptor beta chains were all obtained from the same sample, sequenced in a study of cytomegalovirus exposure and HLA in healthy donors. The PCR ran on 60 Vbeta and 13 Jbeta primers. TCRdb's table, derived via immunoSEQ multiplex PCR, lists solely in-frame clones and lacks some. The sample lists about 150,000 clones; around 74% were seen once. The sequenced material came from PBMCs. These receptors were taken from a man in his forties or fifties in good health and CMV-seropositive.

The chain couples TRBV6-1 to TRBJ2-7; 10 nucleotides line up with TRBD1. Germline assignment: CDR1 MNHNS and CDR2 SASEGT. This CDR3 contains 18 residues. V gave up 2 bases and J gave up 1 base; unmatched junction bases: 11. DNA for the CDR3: TGTGCCAGCAGTGAATATCCGGGGACAGGGGCCAGTTCCTACGAGCAGTACTTC. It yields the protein CASSEYPGTGASSYEQYF.

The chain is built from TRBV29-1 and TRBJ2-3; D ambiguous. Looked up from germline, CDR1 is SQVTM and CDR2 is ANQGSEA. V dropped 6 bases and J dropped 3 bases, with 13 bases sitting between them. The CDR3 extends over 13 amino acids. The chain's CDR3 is CSVGHTRTDTQYF. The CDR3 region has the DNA TGCAGCGTGGGCCACACAAGGACAGATACGCAGTATTTT.

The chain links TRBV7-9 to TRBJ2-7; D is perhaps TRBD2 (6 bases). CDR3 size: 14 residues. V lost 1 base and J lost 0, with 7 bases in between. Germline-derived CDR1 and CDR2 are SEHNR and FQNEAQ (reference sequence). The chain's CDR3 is CASSLGGVSYEQYF. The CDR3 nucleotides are TGTGCCAGCAGCTTAGGGGGGGTCTCCTACGAGCAGTACTTC.

DNA of the CDR3: TGTGCCAGCAGTGAAGGCGGGAGAGTCCAAGAGACCCAGTACTTC. It codes for CASSEGGRVQETQYF. The chain joins TRBV2 to TRBJ2-5, with 7 positions matching TRBD2. The germline gives CDR1 SNHLY, CDR2 FYNNEI. CDR3 length: 15 amino acids. The ends lost 1 base at V and 1 base at J; junction bases unmatched: 3.

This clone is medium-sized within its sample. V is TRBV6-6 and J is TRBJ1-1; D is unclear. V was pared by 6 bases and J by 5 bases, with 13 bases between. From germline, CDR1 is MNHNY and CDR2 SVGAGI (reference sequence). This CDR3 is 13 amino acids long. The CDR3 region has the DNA TGTGCCAGCAGACGCGACGGGGAAACTGAAGCTTTCTTT. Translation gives CASRRDGETEAFF.

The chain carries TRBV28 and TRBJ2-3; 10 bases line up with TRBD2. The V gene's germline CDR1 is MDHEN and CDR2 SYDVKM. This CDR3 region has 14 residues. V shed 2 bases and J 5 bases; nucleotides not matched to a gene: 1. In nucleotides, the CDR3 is TGTGCCAGCAGTTTAGAGCGGGAGGGAGATACGCAGTATTTT. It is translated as CASSLEREGDTQYF.

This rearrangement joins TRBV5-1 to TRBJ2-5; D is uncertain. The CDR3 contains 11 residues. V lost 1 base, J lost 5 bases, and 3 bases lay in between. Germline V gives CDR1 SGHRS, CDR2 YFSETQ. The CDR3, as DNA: TGCGCCAGCAGCTTGTCTGAGACCCAGTACTTC. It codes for CASSLSETQYF.

CDR3 sequence (DNA): TGCGCCAGCAGAGTGGGCACCGGGACTAGTGGGGCCGAGCAGTACTTC. Its translation: CASRVGTGTSGAEQYF. The chain is built from TRBV5-1 and TRBJ2-5; 8 nucleotides align to TRBD2. The J call is doubtful: the DNA matches TRBJ2-7 better. This CDR3 is built from 16 residues. Looked up from germline, CDR1 is SGHRS and CDR2 is YFSETQ.

The CDR3: CASSPRGGYIQYF. The CDR3 bases are TGTGCCAGCAGCCCGAGAGGCGGGTACATTCAGTACTTC. The chain uses TRBV7-2 and TRBJ2-4, with a weak D call TRBD2 (5 bases). Trimming took off 5 bases at V and 8 bases at J, with 13 bases between the two ends. CDR1 and CDR2 (germline): SGHTA, FQGNSA. CDR3 length: 13 amino acids.